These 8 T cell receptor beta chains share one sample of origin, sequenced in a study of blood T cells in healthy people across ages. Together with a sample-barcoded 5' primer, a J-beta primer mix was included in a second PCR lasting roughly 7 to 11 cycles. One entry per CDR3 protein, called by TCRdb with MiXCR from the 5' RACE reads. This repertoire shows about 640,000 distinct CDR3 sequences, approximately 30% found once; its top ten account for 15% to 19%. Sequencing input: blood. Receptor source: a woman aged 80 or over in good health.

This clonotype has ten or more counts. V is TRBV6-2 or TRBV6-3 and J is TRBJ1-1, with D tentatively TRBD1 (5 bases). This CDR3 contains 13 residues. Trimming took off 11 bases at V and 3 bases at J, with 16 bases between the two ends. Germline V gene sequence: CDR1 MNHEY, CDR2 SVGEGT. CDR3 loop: CASSRGRDTEAFF. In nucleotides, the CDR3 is TGTGCCTCATCCCGGGGGAGAGACACTGAAGCTTTCTTT.

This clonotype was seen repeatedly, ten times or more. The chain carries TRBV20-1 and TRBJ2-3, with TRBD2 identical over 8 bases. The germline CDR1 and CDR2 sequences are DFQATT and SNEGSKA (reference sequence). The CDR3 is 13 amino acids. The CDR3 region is CSGRGGSTDTQYF. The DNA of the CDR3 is TGCAGCGGGAGGGGAGGAAGCACAGATACGCAGTATTTT.

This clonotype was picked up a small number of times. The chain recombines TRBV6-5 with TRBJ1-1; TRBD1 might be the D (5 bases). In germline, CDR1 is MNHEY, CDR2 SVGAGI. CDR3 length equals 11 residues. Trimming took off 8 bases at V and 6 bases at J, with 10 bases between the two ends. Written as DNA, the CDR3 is TGTGCCAGCCGGAGGGGCGCTGAAGCTTTCTTT. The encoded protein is CASRRGAEAFF.

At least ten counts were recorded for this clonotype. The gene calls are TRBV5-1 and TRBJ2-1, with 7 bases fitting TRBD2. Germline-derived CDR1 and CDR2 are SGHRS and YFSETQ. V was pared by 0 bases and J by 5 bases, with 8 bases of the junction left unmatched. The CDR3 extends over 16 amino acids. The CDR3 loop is CASSLAGLAVNNEQFF. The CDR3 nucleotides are TGCGCCAGCAGCTTGGCCGGGCTAGCGGTAAACAATGAGCAGTTCTTC.

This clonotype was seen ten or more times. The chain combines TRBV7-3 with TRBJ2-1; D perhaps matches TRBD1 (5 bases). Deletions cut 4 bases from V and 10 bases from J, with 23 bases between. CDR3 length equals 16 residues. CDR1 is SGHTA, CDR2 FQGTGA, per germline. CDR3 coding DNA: TGTGCCAGCAGCTCATCCCCGACGGTTATTGGGGCGGAGCAGTTCTTC. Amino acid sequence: CASSSSPTVIGAEQFF. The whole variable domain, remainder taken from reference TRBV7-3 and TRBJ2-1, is GAGVSQTPSNKVTEKGKYVELRCDPISGHTALYWYRQSLGQGPEFLIYFQGTGAADDSGLPNDRFFAVRPEGSVSTLKIQRTERGDSAVYLCASSSSPTVIGAEQFFGPGTRLTVL.

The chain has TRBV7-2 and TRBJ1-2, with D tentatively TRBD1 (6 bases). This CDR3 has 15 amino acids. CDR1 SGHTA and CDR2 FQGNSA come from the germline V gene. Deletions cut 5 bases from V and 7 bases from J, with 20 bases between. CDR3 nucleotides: TGTGCCAGCAGCCAGGACGCGGGGGCGGGCTGTGGCTACACCTTC. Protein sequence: CASSQDAGAGCGYTF.

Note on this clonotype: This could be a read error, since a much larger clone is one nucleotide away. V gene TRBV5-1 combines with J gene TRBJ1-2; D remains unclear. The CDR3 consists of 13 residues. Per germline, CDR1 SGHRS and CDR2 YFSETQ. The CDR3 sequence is CASGLDQPYGYTF. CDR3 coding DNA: TGCGCCAGCGGCTTGGACCAGCCCTATGGCTACACCTTC. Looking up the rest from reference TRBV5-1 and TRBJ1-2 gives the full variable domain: KAGVTQTPRYLIKTRGQQVTLSCSPISGHRSVSWYQQTPGQGLQFLFEYFSETQRNKGNFPGRFSGRQFSNSRSEMNVSTLELGDSALYLCASGLDQPYGYTFGSGTRLTVV.

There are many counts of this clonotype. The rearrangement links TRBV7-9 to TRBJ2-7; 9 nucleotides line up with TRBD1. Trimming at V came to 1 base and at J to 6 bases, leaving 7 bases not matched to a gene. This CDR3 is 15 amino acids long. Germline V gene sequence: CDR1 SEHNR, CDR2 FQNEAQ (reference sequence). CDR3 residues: CASSLDGQGPREQYF. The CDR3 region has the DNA TGTGCCAGCAGCTTAGACGGACAGGGGCCGCGCGAGCAGTACTTC.